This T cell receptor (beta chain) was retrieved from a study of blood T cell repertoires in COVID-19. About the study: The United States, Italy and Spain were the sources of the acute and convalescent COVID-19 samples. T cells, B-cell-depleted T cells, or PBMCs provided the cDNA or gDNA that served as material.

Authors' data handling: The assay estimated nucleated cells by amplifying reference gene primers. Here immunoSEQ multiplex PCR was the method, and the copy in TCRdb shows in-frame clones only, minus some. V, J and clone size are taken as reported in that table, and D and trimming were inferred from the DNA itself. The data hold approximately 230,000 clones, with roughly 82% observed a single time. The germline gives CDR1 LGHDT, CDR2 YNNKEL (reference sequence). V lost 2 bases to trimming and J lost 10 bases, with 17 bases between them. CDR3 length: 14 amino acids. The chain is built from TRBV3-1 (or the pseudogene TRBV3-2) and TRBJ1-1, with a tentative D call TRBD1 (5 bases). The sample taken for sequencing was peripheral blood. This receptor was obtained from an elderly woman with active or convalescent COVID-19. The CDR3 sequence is CASSQRAANGGAFF. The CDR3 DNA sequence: TGTGCCAGCAGCCAAAGGGCAGCGAACGGGGGAGCTTTCTTT.